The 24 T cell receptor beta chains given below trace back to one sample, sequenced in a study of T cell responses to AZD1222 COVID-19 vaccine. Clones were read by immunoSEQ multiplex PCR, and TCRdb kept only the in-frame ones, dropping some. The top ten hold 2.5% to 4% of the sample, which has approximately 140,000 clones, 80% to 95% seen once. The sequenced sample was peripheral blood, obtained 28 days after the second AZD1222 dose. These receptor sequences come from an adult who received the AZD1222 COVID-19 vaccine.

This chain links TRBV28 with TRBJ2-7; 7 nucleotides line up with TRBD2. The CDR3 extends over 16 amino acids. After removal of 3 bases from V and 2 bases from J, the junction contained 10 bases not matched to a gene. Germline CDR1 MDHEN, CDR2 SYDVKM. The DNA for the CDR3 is TGTGCCAGCAGTTTCGATCCCGCCGGGGGGACCTACGAGCAGTACTTC. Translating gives CASSFDPAGGTYEQYF.

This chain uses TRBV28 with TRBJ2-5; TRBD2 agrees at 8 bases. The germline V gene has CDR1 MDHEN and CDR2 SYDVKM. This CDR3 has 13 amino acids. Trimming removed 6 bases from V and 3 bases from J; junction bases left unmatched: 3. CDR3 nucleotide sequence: TGTGCCAGCAGGAGCGGGAGCGAAGAGACCCAGTACTTC. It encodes CASRSGSEETQYF.

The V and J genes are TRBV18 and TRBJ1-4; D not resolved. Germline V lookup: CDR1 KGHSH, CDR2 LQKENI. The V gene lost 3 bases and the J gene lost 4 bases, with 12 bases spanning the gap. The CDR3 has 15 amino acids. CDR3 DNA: TGTGCCAGCTCACCGACTTATGGAAATAATGAAAAACTGTTTTTT. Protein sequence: CASSPTYGNNEKLFF.

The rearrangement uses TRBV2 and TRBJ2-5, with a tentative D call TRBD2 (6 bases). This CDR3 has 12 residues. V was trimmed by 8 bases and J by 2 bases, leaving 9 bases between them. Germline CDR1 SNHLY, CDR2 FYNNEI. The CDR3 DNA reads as TGTGCCAGCTTAGCGGTACAAGAGACCCAGTACTTC. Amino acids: CASLAVQETQYF.

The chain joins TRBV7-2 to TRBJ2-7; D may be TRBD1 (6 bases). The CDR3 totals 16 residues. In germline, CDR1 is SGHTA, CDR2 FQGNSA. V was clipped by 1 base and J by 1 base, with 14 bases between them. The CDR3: CASSLVGGSASYEQYF. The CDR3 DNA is TGTGCCAGCAGCTTAGTTGGGGGCTCCGCTTCCTACGAGCAGTACTTC.

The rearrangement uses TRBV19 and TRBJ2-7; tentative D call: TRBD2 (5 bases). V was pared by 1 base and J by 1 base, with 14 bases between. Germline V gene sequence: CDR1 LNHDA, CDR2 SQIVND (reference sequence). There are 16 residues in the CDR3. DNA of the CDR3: TGTGCCAGTAGTATAGGTGGGTCACGGGGATCCTACGAGCAGTACTTC. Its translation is CASSIGGSRGSYEQYF. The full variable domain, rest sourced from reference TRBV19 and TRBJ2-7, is DGGITQSPKYLFRKEGQNVTLSCEQNLNHDAMYWYRQDPGQGLRLIYYSQIVNDFQKGDIAEGYSVSREKKESFPLTVTSAQKNPTAFYLCASSIGGSRGSYEQYFGPGTRLTVT.

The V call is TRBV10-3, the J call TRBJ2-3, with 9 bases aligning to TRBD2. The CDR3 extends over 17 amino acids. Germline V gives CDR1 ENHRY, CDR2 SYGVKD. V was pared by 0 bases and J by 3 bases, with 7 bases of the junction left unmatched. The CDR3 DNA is TGTGCCATCAGTGAGTCGACACGCGGGAGGGTTACAGATACGCAGTATTTT. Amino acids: CAISESTRGRVTDTQYF.

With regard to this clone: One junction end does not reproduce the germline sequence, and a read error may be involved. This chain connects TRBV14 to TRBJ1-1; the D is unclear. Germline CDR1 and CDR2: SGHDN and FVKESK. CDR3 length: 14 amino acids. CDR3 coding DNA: TGTGCCAGCAGCCAAGGGGTCAGTCTTCGGTCCGGAGAGTTT. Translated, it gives CASSQGVSLRSGEF.

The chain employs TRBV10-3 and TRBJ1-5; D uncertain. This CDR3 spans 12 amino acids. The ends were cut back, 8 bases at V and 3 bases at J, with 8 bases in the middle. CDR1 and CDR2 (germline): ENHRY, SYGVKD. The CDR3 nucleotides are TGTGCCATCGGCGCCAACAATCAGCCCCAGCATTTT. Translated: CAIGANNQPQHF.

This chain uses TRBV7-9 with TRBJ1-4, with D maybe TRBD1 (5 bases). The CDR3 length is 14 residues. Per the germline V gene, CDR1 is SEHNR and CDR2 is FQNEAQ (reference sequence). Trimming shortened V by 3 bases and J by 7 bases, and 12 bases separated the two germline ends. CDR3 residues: CASSFQGRGEKLFF. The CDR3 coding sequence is TGTGCCAGCAGCTTCCAGGGTCGGGGTGAAAAACTGTTTTTT. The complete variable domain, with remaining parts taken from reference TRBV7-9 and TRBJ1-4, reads DTGVSQNPRHKITKRGQNVTFRCDPISEHNRLYWYRQTLGQGPEFLTYFQNEAQLEKSRLLSDRFSAERPKGSFSTLEIQRTEQGDSAMYLCASSFQGRGEKLFFGSGTQLSVL.

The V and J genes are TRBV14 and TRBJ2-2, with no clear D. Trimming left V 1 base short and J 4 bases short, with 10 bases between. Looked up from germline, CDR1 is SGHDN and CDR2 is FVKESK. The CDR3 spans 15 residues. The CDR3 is CASSQGTVRTGELFF. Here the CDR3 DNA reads TGTGCCAGCAGCCAAGGTACAGTGCGCACCGGGGAGCTGTTTTTT.

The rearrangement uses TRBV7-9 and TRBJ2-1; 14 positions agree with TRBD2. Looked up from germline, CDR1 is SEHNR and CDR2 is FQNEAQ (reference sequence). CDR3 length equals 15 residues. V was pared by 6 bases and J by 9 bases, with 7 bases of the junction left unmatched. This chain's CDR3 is CASSRLAGGEGEQFF. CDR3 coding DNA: TGTGCCAGCAGTCGACTAGCGGGAGGGGAGGGTGAGCAGTTCTTC. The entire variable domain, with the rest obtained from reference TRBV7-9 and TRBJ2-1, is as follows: DTGVSQNPRHKITKRGQNVTFRCDPISEHNRLYWYRQTLGQGPEFLTYFQNEAQLEKSRLLSDRFSAERPKGSFSTLEIQRTEQGDSAMYLCASSRLAGGEGEQFFGPGTRLTVL.

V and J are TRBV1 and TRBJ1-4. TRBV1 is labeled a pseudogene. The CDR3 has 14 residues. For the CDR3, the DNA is TGCACCAGCAGCCACCTCCGGTGGTATGAAAAACTGTTTTTT. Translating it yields CTSSHLRWYEKLFF.

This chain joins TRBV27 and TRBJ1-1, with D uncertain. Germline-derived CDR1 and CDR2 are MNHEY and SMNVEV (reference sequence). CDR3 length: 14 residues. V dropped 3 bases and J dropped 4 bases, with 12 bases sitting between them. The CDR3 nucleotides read TGTGCCAGCAGTTTGGGGAGTGGGCGCACTGAAGCTTTCTTT. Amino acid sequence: CASSLGSGRTEAFF.

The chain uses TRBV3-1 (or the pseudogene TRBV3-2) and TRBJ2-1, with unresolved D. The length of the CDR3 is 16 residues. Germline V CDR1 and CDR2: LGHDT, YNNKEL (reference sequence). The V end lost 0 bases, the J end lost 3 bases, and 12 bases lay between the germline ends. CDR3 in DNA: TGTGCCAGCAGCCAAGATTCGGCAAGGATCTACAATGAGCAGTTCTTC. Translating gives CASSQDSARIYNEQFF.

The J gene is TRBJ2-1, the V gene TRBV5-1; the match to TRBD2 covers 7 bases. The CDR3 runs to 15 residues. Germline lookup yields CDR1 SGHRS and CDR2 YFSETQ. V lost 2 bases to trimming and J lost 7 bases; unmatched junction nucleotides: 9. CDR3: CASSLKEGGRNEQFF. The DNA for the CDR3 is TGCGCCAGCAGCTTAAAGGAGGGAGGGAGAAATGAGCAGTTCTTC.

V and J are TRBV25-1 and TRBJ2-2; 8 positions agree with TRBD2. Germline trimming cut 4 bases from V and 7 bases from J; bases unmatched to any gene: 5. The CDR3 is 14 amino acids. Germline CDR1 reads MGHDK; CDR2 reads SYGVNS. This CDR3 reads CASSVTSGRGELFF. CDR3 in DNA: TGTGCCAGCAGTGTCACTAGCGGACGCGGGGAGCTGTTTTTT.

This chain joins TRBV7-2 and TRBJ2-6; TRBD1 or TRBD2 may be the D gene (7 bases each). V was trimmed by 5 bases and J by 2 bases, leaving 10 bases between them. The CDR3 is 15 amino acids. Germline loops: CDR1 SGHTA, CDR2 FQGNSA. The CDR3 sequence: CASSPGGAGANVLTF. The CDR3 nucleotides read TGTGCCAGCAGCCCAGGGGGGGCTGGGGCCAACGTCCTGACTTTC.

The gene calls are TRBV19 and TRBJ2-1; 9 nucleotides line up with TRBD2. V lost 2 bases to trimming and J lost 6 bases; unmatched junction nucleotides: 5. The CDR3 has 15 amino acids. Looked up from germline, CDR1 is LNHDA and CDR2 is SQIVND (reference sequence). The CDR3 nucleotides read TGTGCCAGTAGTATAAGGCTAGCGGGGAGCAATGAGCAGTTCTTC. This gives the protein CASSIRLAGSNEQFF.

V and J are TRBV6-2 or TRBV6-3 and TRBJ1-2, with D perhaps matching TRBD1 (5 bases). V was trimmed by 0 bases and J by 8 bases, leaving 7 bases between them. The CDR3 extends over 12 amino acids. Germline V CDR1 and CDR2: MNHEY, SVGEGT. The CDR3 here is CASSYSTDGYTF. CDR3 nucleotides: TGTGCCAGCAGTTACTCGACAGACGGCTACACCTTC.

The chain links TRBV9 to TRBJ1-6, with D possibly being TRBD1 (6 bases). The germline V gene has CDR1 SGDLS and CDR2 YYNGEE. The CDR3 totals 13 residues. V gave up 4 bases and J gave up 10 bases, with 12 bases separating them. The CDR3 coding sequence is TGTGCCAGCAGCCCGAGGGGGTACTCACCCCTCCACTTT. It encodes CASSPRGYSPLHF.

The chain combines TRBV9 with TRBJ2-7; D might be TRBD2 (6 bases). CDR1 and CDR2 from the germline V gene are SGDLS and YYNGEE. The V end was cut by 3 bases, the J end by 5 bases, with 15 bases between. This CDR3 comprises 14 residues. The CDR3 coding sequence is TGTGCCAGCAGCGACCGGGACTCCCCGCACGAGCAGTACTTC. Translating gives CASSDRDSPHEQYF.

CDR3 residues: CASSSQMNTEAFF. CDR3 nucleotide sequence: TGTGCCAGCAGCTCACAGATGAACACTGAAGCTTTCTTT. The V gene is TRBV7-2, the J gene TRBJ1-1; D unclear. V was shortened by 4 bases and J by 0 bases, with 6 bases between the two germline ends. Germline CDR1 SGHTA, CDR2 FQGNSA. The CDR3 loop spans 13 amino acids.

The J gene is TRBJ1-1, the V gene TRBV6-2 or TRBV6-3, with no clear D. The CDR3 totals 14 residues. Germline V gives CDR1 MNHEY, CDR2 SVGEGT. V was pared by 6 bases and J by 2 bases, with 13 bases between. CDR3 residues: CASSVLTVNTEAFF. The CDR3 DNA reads TGTGCCAGCAGCGTATTGACGGTTAACACTGAAGCTTTCTTT.